Listed below are T cell receptor beta chains from one sample, sequenced in a study of blood T cell repertoires in COVID-19. Assay: immunoSEQ multiplex PCR; the TCRdb copy retains only in-frame clones and omits some. This table has about 65,000 clones, 85% to 95% appearing once. Source material: peripheral blood. The source is a man between 65 and 85 years old with active COVID-19. Both conserved end residues are part of each CDR3. Each record gives: clone size, V gene, D gene, J gene, CDR3 DNA, CDR3 protein. A D gene is named only where the DNA matches it firmly. Size is stated for part of the rows, as once, few or many counts, or as a class when the clone is expanded.

-,TRBV19,-,TRBJ1-3,TGTGCCAGTACAGTCAGCTCTGGAAACACCATATATTTT,CASTVSSGNTIYF
few,TRBV4-3,-,TRBJ2-1,TGCGCCAGCAGCCAACGGGCCGGGGGTCAAAACAATGAGCAGTTCTTC,CASSQRAGGQNNEQFF
once,TRBV9,TRBD1,TRBJ2-5,TGTGCCAGCAGCGGGACAGGAATAGAGACCCAGTACTTC,CASSGTGIETQYF
-,TRBV19,TRBD1,TRBJ1-5,TGTGCCAGTAGTCGAACGGGACAGGGGGATCAGCCCCAGCATTTT,CASSRTGQGDQPQHF
-,TRBV13,TRBD2,TRBJ2-2,TGTGCCAGCAGCTTATTTTACCGGGGACTAGCGGAGGAAACATTCATGACAGGGGAGCTGTTTTTT,CASSLFYRGLAEETFMTGELFF
-,TRBV6-2/TRBV6-3,TRBD1,TRBJ1-1,TGTGCCAGCAGTTACACTCCGGGACAGATTATTGAAGCTTTCTTT,CASSYTPGQIIEAFF
-,TRBV5-4,-,TRBJ2-2,TGTGCCAGCAGCTTGGCGGGGGAAACCGGGGAGCTGTTTTTT,CASSLAGETGELFF
-,TRBV4-1,TRBD1,TRBJ1-1,TGCGCCAGCAGCCCTTTAGGACAGGGCCGGACTGAAGCTTTCTTT,CASSPLGQGRTEAFF
-,TRBV18,-,TRBJ1-4,TGTGCCAGCTCCCCCTGGGAACAGGGTATAGACCTACGGTTTTTT,CASSPWEQGIDLRFF
-,TRBV3-1/TRBV3-2,-,TRBJ1-5,TGTGCCAGCAGCCAAGGCGGGGGTCAGCCCCAGCATTTT,CASSQGGGQPQHF
-,TRBV28,-,TRBJ1-2,TGTGCCAGCAGTCAACAGGGCACCTGGGGCTACACCTTC,CASSQQGTWGYTF
-,TRBV5-4,-,TRBJ2-5,TGTGCCAGCAGCTTGAACAGGCAAGAGACCCAGTACTTC,CASSLNRQETQYF
-,TRBV2,-,TRBJ2-1,TGTGCCAGCAGACGAACATTCAATGAGCAGTTCTTC,CASRRTFNEQFF
-,TRBV9,TRBD2,TRBJ2-5,TGTGCCAGCAGCGTAGGGTCTAGCGGGGGTGGCTTAGAGACCCAGTACTTC,CASSVGSSGGGLETQYF
-,TRBV11-2,TRBD1,TRBJ1-2,TGTGCCAGCAGCAAAACCGGGACAGGGGGCCTTTATGGCTACACCTTC,CASSKTGTGGLYGYTF
-,TRBV7-8,-,TRBJ1-5,TGTGCCAGCAGCTTAAGAGAAAATAGCAATCAGCCCCAGCATTTT,CASSLRENSNQPQHF
-,TRBV28,TRBD2,TRBJ2-3,TGTGCCAGCAGTCCCCCCCCTAGCGGGGTTCGCACAGATACGCAGTATTTT,CASSPPPSGVRTDTQYF
-,TRBV14,-,TRBJ2-4,TGTGCCAGCAGCCAAGGGACAGCAAACATTCAGTACTTC,CASSQGTANIQYF